The present T cell receptor (beta chain) was sequenced within a study of T cells in Graves' hyperthyroidism and ophthalmopathy. Trimming stripped 3 bases from V and 5 bases from J, with 13 bases between. The germline V gene encodes CDR1 GTSNPN and CDR2 SVGIG (reference sequence). CDR3 length equals 13 residues. Researchers took RNA transcripts and amplified the TCR beta CDR3 regions from them. The TCR CDR3 was amplified in a first-round RT-PCR using the HTBI primer set. TCRdb recomputed calls from the multiplex PCR reads with MiXCR, one row per CDR3 protein. The sample lists hundreds of thousands of distinct CDR3 sequences, roughly a quarter occurring once. Overall study findings and caveats: Model predictions of ophthalmopathy came a median roughly 6.7 months before onset. Separating ophthalmopathy from stable hyperthyroidism was achieved by a 13 V-J model.

This clonotype came up many times. Its antigen is not known. This clonotype was obtained from a woman aged 25 to 45 with Graves' ophthalmopathy. Sequenced sample: blood. The V call is TRBV30, the J call TRBJ1-2; tentatively, D is TRBD1 (5 bases). Here the CDR3 reads CAWSAGTGYGYTF. As DNA, the CDR3 is TGTGCCTGGAGCGCCGGGACCGGTTATGGCTACACCTTC.